The 26 T cell receptor beta chains given below trace back to one sample, sequenced in a study of blood T cells in healthy people across ages. The second PCR ran about 7 to 12 cycles with a sample-barcoded 5' primer and J-beta primers. MiXCR, applied by TCRdb to the 5' RACE reads, yields one record per CDR3 protein. This table holds 1.5 million to 2 million distinct CDR3 sequences, about 50% found once. The sequencing sample was made of blood. The receptor set was obtained from a woman aged 40 to 49 in good health.

This clonotype was counted between two and nine times. The J gene is TRBJ2-7, the V gene TRBV27; TRBD1 matches 8 bases. Matching the DNA end better, TRBJ2-5 makes the J call doubtful. This CDR3 has 15 residues. In germline, CDR1 is MNHEY, CDR2 SMNVEV (reference sequence). The CDR3 protein is CASSTWTGFGETQYF. The DNA of the CDR3 is TGTGCCAGCAGTACCTGGACAGGGTTCGGGGAGACCCAGTACTTC.

V usage is TRBV7-2 and J usage is TRBJ2-1; the D gene is possibly TRBD1 (6 bases). V was pared by 0 bases and J by 9 bases, with 12 bases between. Per germline, CDR1 SGHTA and CDR2 FQGNSA. CDR3 length: 14 residues. The CDR3 loop reads CASSLAGTLLEQFF. The CDR3 DNA reads TGTGCCAGCAGCTTAGCCGGGACACTGCTTGAGCAGTTCTTC.

The rearrangement joins TRBV10-3 to TRBJ2-7; D call uncertain. This CDR3 is 14 amino acids long. The germline V gene has CDR1 ENHRY and CDR2 SYGVKD. Trimming removed 2 bases from V and 3 bases from J, with 11 bases in between. The CDR3 reads CAISEASLFYEQYF. The CDR3 bases are TGTGCCATCAGTGAGGCTTCCCTTTTCTACGAGCAGTACTTC.

The chain is built from TRBV7-9 and TRBJ2-1, with TRBD2 identical over 8 bases. The CDR3 spans 15 residues. CDR1 is SEHNR and CDR2 is FQNEAQ in the germline V gene (reference sequence). V dropped 2 bases and J dropped 9; count of bases not matched to a gene: 9. The CDR3 DNA reads TGTGCCAGCAGCTTACTCTGGCGGGGGGATGGTGAGCAGTTCTTC. Amino acids: CASSLLWRGDGEQFF.

The chain carries TRBV13 and TRBJ2-3; a weak D match, TRBD2 (5 bases). This CDR3 comprises 15 residues. V lost 2 bases and J 3 bases, leaving 12 bases between the germline ends. The V gene's germline CDR1 is PRHDT and CDR2 FYEKMQ (reference sequence). CDR3 sequence reads: CASSLYGVGTDTQYF. The DNA for the CDR3 is TGTGCCAGCAGCTTATACGGGGTCGGGACAGATACGCAGTATTTT.

This chain joins TRBV9 and TRBJ2-3; the D is unclear. The ends were cut back, 1 base at V and 2 bases at J, with 11 bases in the middle. There are 15 residues in the CDR3. CDR1 and CDR2 (germline): SGDLS, YYNGEE. The CDR3 region has the DNA TGTGCCAGCAGCGTACAAACAGCCAACACAGATACGCAGTATTTT. Translation gives CASSVQTANTDTQYF. Combining the CDR3 with reference TRBV9 and TRBJ2-3 gives the whole variable domain DSGVTQTPKHLITATGQRVTLRCSPRSGDLSVYWYQQSLDQGLQFLIQYYNGEERAKGNILERFSAQQFPDLHSELNLSSLELGDSALYFCASSVQTANTDTQYFGPGTRLTVL.

This clonotype occurred a few times. This sequence joins TRBV12-3 or TRBV12-4 and TRBJ2-7, with 7 bases identical to TRBD1. V lost 5 bases and J lost 5; bases outside the gene matches: 6. The CDR3 spans 13 residues. CDR3 region: CASSAGTVDEQYF. The CDR3 nucleotides are TGTGCCAGCAGTGCCGGGACAGTTGACGAGCAGTACTTC.

The chain is built from TRBV5-1 and TRBJ2-1; 9 bases are shared with TRBD2. The germline CDR1 and CDR2 sequences are SGHRS and YFSETQ. The V and J ends lost 7 bases and 6 bases, in that order; junction bases with no gene match: 8. There are 14 residues in the CDR3. CDR3 sequence: CASFGAGGINEQFF. The CDR3 DNA sequence: TGCGCCAGCTTCGGGGCGGGGGGGATCAATGAGCAGTTCTTC.

The gene calls are TRBV6-1 and TRBJ1-1; unclear D gene. Germline V gene sequence: CDR1 MNHNS, CDR2 SASEGT. The germline V and J ends were trimmed by 2 bases and 1 base, with 5 bases remaining between them. The CDR3 is 13 amino acids. The CDR3 spells CASSELRNTEAFF. The CDR3, as DNA: TGTGCCAGCAGTGAACTGAGGAACACTGAAGCTTTCTTT.

The chain joins TRBV20-1 to TRBJ2-7; D unclear. This CDR3 has 14 amino acids. The germline CDR1 and CDR2 sequences are DFQATT and SNEGSKA (reference sequence). Trimming cost V 5 bases and J 3 bases, with 17 bases left between them. In DNA form, the CDR3 reads TGCAGTGCTTTTCAGGATAGTTGGAACTACGAGCAGTACTTC. Its protein is CSAFQDSWNYEQYF.

The rearrangement links TRBV5-1 to TRBJ2-1; no definite D call. CDR3 length: 12 residues. From germline, CDR1 is SGHRS and CDR2 YFSETQ. V shed 3 bases and J shed 9 bases, with 10 bases lying between them. The DNA of the CDR3 is TGCGCCAGCAGCTGGGTTCCCGGTGAGCAGTTCTTC. It is translated as CASSWVPGEQFF.

The J gene is TRBJ1-1, the V gene TRBV7-2, with TRBD1 matching 7 bases. Trimming removed 5 bases from V and 2 bases from J; junction bases left unmatched: 11. The CDR3 is 16 amino acids. Germline V lookup: CDR1 SGHTA, CDR2 FQGNSA. The CDR3 DNA reads TGTGCCAGCAGCCTCGAGGGAGGGGGCAGCAACACTGAAGCTTTCTTT. This sequence encodes CASSLEGGGSNTEAFF.

This sequence joins TRBV7-6 and TRBJ2-3; 10 nucleotides align to TRBD2. Germline V gene lookup returns CDR1 SGHVS and CDR2 FNYEAQ. The CDR3 contains 17 residues. V lost 5 bases and J lost 2; bases outside the gene matches: 10. The CDR3 spells CASSLTGLAANTDTQYF. The CDR3 region has the DNA TGTGCCAGCAGCCTCACCGGACTAGCGGCCAACACAGATACGCAGTATTTT.

V is TRBV12-3 or TRBV12-4 and J is TRBJ2-1; possible D gene TRBD2, 5 bases. This CDR3 is built from 16 residues. With 10 bases removed from V and 3 bases from J, the gap between germline ends came to 22 bases. CDR3 bases: TGTGCCACCGTGGACTTCTCAACGAAATACTACAATGAGCAGTTCTTC. Encoded protein: CATVDFSTKYYNEQFF.

This chain connects TRBV7-2 to TRBJ1-5, with unresolved D. Trimming cost V 2 bases and J 6 bases, with 8 bases left between them. The CDR3 contains 13 residues. The germline gives CDR1 SGHTA, CDR2 FQGNSA. The CDR3 here is CASSLQDLQPQHF. The CDR3 region has the DNA TGTGCCAGCAGCTTACAGGACCTTCAGCCCCAGCATTTT.

The chain uses TRBV5-1 and TRBJ1-4; D is uncertain. The CDR3 sequence is 14 residues long. V lost 0 bases and J lost 12, with 15 bases in between. Germline values: CDR1 SGHRS, CDR2 YFSETQ. As DNA, the CDR3 is TGCGCCAGCAGCTTGGAGACATCGGAGAGAGAACTGTTTTTT. Protein sequence: CASSLETSERELFF.

This clonotype was observed a few times. V is TRBV10-3 and J is TRBJ2-3; 8 bases are shared with TRBD2. Germline CDR1 reads ENHRY; CDR2 reads SYGVKD. Germline trimming cut 5 bases from V and 2 bases from J; bases unmatched to any gene: 3. The CDR3 sequence is 14 residues long. CDR3 sequence reads: CAISSAGDTDTQYF. The CDR3 bases are TGTGCCATCAGTTCAGCGGGGGACACAGATACGCAGTATTTT.

The V gene is TRBV28, the J gene TRBJ2-5, with a possible D match to TRBD1 (6 bases). CDR1 and CDR2 from the germline V gene are MDHEN and SYDVKM. The CDR3 spans 16 residues. Trimming cost V 6 bases and J 1 base, with 18 bases left between them. For the CDR3, the DNA is TGTGCCAGCAGGGTCGGCCCTGGCAGGGGCCAAGAGACCCAGTACTTC. It yields the protein CASRVGPGRGQETQYF.

V usage is TRBV10-3 and J usage is TRBJ1-1; the D gene is possibly TRBD1 (5 bases). CDR1 is ENHRY and CDR2 is SYGVKD in the germline V gene. The V and J ends lost 6 bases and 6 bases respectively, with 17 bases between them. The CDR3 consists of 14 residues. The CDR3 sequence is CAISREGSGPEAFF. The CDR3 coding sequence is TGTGCCATCAGCAGAGAGGGATCGGGGCCTGAAGCTTTCTTT.

This clonotype was recorded a few times. The chain joins TRBV20-1 to TRBJ2-1; 9 bases match TRBD2. Trimming removed 0 bases from V and 8 bases from J; junction bases left unmatched: 8. Per the germline V gene, CDR1 is DFQATT and CDR2 is SNEGSKA (reference sequence). CDR3 length: 15 amino acids. The CDR3 spells CSARDPGTSLDEQFF. The CDR3 bases are TGCAGTGCTAGAGATCCCGGGACTAGCCTAGATGAGCAGTTCTTC.

There are a few counts of this clonotype. This chain joins TRBV9 and TRBJ2-5; unclear D gene. The germline CDR1 and CDR2 sequences are SGDLS and YYNGEE. This CDR3 has 15 residues. Trimming stripped 0 bases from V and 1 base from J, with 10 bases between. CDR3 in DNA: TGTGCCAGCAGCGTAGGTCCCGTCGGCCAAGAGACCCAGTACTTC. This codes for CASSVGPVGQETQYF. Variable domain in full (rest from reference TRBV9 and TRBJ2-5): DSGVTQTPKHLITATGQRVTLRCSPRSGDLSVYWYQQSLDQGLQFLIQYYNGEERAKGNILERFSAQQFPDLHSELNLSSLELGDSALYFCASSVGPVGQETQYFGPGTRLLVL.

This sequence joins TRBV6-6 and TRBJ2-5; the match to TRBD2 covers 10 bases. V lost 4 bases to trimming and J lost 1 base; unmatched junction nucleotides: 9. From germline, CDR1 is MNHNY and CDR2 SVGAGI (reference sequence). CDR3 length: 17 residues. The CDR3 loop is CASSFLAGGPPQETQYF. CDR3 coding DNA: TGTGCCAGCAGTTTCTTAGCGGGGGGCCCCCCCCAAGAGACCCAGTACTTC.

This chain connects TRBV20-1 to TRBJ2-3; 7 positions match TRBD1. Germline CDR1 and CDR2: DFQATT and SNEGSKA (reference sequence). The CDR3 runs to 14 residues. J lost 4 bases, V lost 1 base, and 5 bases had no gene match. CDR3 sequence: CSARAWDSPDTQYF. In DNA, the CDR3 is TGCAGTGCTAGAGCCTGGGACAGTCCAGATACGCAGTATTTT.

This clonotype was seen a single time. The chain has TRBV19 and TRBJ2-1; TRBD2 might be the D (7 bases). Trimming removed 7 bases at V and 10 bases at J, with 20 bases between. This CDR3 has 14 residues. CDR1 LNHDA and CDR2 SQIVND come from the germline V gene (reference sequence). The CDR3 spells CASNGRREGVEQFF. CDR3 DNA: TGTGCCAGTAATGGCCGCAGGGAGGGGGTCGAGCAGTTCTTC.

This clonotype appeared a few times. The chain is built from TRBV7-9 and TRBJ2-1, with TRBD1 matching over 11 bases. V was pared by 1 base and J by 7 bases, with 3 bases of the junction left unmatched. CDR1 is SEHNR and CDR2 is FQNEAQ in the germline V gene (reference sequence). The CDR3 contains 15 residues. The CDR3 DNA reads as TGTGCCAGCAGCTTAGGGACAGGGGGCGCTAATGAGCAGTTCTTC. Its translation: CASSLGTGGANEQFF.

This clonotype was counted a few times. The rearrangement links TRBV7-2 to TRBJ2-7; TRBD1 agrees at 7 bases. From germline, CDR1 is SGHTA and CDR2 FQGNSA. With 7 bases clipped from V and 6 bases from J, the junction kept 18 bases outside the gene matches. The CDR3 is 16 residues long. The CDR3 DNA reads TGTGCCAGCACCGACCCGTGGACAGGATTTCCCGCCGAGCAGTACTTC. This sequence encodes CASTDPWTGFPAEQYF.